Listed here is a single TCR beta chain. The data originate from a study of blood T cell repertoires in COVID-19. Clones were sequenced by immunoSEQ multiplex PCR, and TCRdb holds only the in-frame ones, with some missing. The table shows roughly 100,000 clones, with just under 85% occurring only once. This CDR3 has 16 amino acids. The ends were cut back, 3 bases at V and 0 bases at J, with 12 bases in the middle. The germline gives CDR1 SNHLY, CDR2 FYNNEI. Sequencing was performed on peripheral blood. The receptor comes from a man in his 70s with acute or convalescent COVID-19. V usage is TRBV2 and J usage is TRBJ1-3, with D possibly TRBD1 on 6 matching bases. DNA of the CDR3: TGTGCCAGCAGTGAGGGGACAACCGGCTCTGGAAACACCATATATTTT. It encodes CASSEGTTGSGNTIYF. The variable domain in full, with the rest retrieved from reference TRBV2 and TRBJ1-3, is EPEVTQTPSHQVTQMGQEVILRCVPISNHLYFYWYRQILGQKVEFLVSFYNNEISEKSEIFDDQFSVERPDGSNFTLKIRSTKLEDSAMYFCASSEGTTGSGNTIYFGEGSWLTVV.